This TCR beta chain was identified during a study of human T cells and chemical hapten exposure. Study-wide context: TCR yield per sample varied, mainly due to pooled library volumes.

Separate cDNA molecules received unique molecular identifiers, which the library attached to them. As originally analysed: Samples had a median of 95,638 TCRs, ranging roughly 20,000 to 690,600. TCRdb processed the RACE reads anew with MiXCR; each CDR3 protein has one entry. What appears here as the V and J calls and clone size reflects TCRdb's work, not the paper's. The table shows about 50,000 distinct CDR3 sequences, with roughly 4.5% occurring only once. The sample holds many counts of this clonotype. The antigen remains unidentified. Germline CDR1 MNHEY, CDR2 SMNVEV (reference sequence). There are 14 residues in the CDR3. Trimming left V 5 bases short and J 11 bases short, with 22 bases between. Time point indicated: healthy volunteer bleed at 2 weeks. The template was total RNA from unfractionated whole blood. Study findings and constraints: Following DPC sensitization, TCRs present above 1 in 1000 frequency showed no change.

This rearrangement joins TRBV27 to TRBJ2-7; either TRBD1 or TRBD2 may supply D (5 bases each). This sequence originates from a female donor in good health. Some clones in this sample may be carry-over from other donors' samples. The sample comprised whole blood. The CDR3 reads CASSQSVRGTVEYF. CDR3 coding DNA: TGTGCCAGCAGTCAAAGTGTGAGGGGTACGGTCGAGTACTTC.